Below are 16 T cell receptor beta chains sequenced from a single sample in a study of vaccination effects on CD4 cells after COVID-19. Their target antigens are unknown. Antigen-specific CD4+ T cells expanded by the ViraFEST assay with viral peptide pools were then sequenced. Upon completion of more than 9 days in culture, CD4+ T cells were isolated. Neither prior SARS-CoV-2 infection nor positive nucleocapsid antibodies were present in the vaccine recipients. The repertoire was sequenced with immunoSEQ multiplex PCR; TCRdb's copy has only in-frame clones and lacks some. The table has over 55,000 clones, approximately 71% seen once. The material was CD4+ T cells from PBMCs cultured with HCoV-OC43 spike peptides, obtained before COVID-19 vaccination. Subset: HCoV-OC43 spike overlapping peptide pool stimulation. Receptors were obtained from a human donor who received a COVID-19 vaccine.

The chain carries TRBV7-9 and TRBJ2-5; D gene uncertain. V was clipped by 3 bases and J by 2 bases, with 16 bases between them. CDR3 size: 16 residues. The germline V gene encodes CDR1 SEHNR and CDR2 FQNEAQ (reference sequence). The CDR3 protein is CASSLYSAGVQETQYF. The CDR3 nucleotides read TGTGCCAGCAGCTTGTATTCGGCAGGAGTTCAAGAGACCCAGTACTTC. The complete variable domain, with remaining parts taken from reference TRBV7-9 and TRBJ2-5, reads DTGVSQNPRHKITKRGQNVTFRCDPISEHNRLYWYRQTLGQGPEFLTYFQNEAQLEKSRLLSDRFSAERPKGSFSTLEIQRTEQGDSAMYLCASSLYSAGVQETQYFGPGTRLLVL.

The chain carries TRBV7-2 and TRBJ1-3; tentative D call: TRBD1 (5 bases). The CDR3 totals 15 residues. Germline CDR1 reads SGHTA; CDR2 reads FQGNSA. Deletions cut 2 bases from V and 1 base from J, with 9 bases between. This CDR3 reads CASSLNAGSGNTIYF. Written as DNA, the CDR3 is TGTGCCAGCAGCTTAAATGCAGGGTCTGGAAACACCATATATTTT.

The V and J genes are TRBV19 and TRBJ1-5, with D unresolved. The germline CDR1 and CDR2 sequences are LNHDA and SQIVND (reference sequence). Trimming shortened V by 6 bases and J by 6 bases, and 9 bases separated the two germline ends. The CDR3 is made up of 12 amino acids. In DNA form, the CDR3 reads TGTGCCAGTAGAACGGACGGTCAGCCCCAGCATTTT. It encodes CASRTDGQPQHF.

This clone was found once. The V call is TRBV21-1, the J call TRBJ2-2; the table's D gene call, TRBD1, was not cross checked with the DNA. TRBV21-1 is recorded as a pseudogene. The CDR3 covers 16 residues. In DNA, the CDR3 is TGTGCCAGCAGCAAAGGGGACAGGGGGGACACCGGGGAGCTGTTTTTT. It codes for CASSKGDRGDTGELFF.

This clone was counted between two and nine times. This chain connects TRBV30 to TRBJ1-6; TRBD1 matches at 9 bases. The CDR3 has 17 residues. Germline assignment: CDR1 GTSNPN and CDR2 SVGIG (reference sequence). V gave up 1 base and J gave up 2 bases; unmatched junction bases: 6. CDR3 loop: CAWSGGTGKTYNSPLHF. As DNA, the CDR3 is TGTGCCTGGAGTGGCGGGACAGGGAAGACCTATAATTCACCCCTCCACTTT.

This sequence joins TRBV30 and TRBJ1-4, with 9 bases aligning to TRBD1. CDR3 length equals 14 residues. The junction had 4 bases not matched to a gene; V was cut back by 1 base and J by 7 bases. CDR1 is GTSNPN and CDR2 is SVGIG in the germline V gene (reference sequence). In DNA, the CDR3 is TGTGCCTGGAGTGAAGGACAGGGGAGTGAAAAACTGTTTTTT. This sequence encodes CAWSEGQGSEKLFF.

The V gene is TRBV28, the J gene TRBJ1-5; TRBD1 matches 12 bases. The CDR3 is made up of 15 amino acids. J lost 7 bases, V lost 5 bases, and 6 bases had no gene match. Germline CDR1 and CDR2: MDHEN and SYDVKM. The CDR3: CASSAGTGGYQPQHF. CDR3 in DNA: TGTGCCAGCAGTGCCGGGACAGGGGGCTACCAGCCCCAGCATTTT.

This chain connects TRBV6-5 to TRBJ2-7, with 7 bases identical to TRBD1. The CDR3 has 15 amino acids. Germline V gene sequence: CDR1 MNHEY, CDR2 SVGAGI. The J segment lost 4 bases and the V segment lost 5 bases, leaving 11 bases of the junction unmatched. In DNA form, the CDR3 reads TGTGCCAGCAGTCCGACCGGGACAGTGGTTTACGAGCAGTACGTC. This translates into CASSPTGTVVYEQYV.

V and J are TRBV5-8 and TRBJ2-3; 16 positions match TRBD2. The J segment lost 3 bases and the V segment lost 5 bases, leaving 9 bases of the junction unmatched. This CDR3 is 18 amino acids long. Germline CDR1 is SGHTS and CDR2 is YDEGEE. The CDR3 DNA reads TGTGCCAGCAGTTCCCCGGGACTAGCGGGGGGGCGAACAGATACGCAGTATTTT. Residues: CASSSPGLAGGRTDTQYF.

This clone appeared once. This chain uses TRBV9 with TRBJ1-2, with a possible D match to TRBD1 (5 bases). Trimming left V 0 bases short and J 8 bases short, with 8 bases between. The CDR3 extends over 12 amino acids. Looked up from germline, CDR1 is SGDLS and CDR2 is YYNGEE. CDR3 protein: CASSVGGRGYTF. The CDR3 coding sequence is TGTGCCAGCAGCGTAGGGGGCCGGGGCTACACCTTC.

The chain is built from TRBV6-5 and TRBJ1-4; D is perhaps TRBD1 (5 bases). Trimming stripped 6 bases from V and 8 bases from J, with 16 bases between. Germline V CDR1 and CDR2: MNHEY, SVGAGI. The CDR3 covers 14 residues. CDR3 loop: CASRGLLKGEKLFF. The CDR3 nucleotides are TGTGCCAGCAGGGGACTTCTCAAAGGGGAAAAACTGTTTTTT.

The chain links TRBV5-1 to TRBJ2-6; no clear D. Trimming removed 2 bases from V and 1 base from J, with 1 base in between. CDR3 length: 13 residues. CDR1 is SGHRS, CDR2 YFSETQ, per germline. CDR3 residues: CASSLSGANVLTF. In nucleotides, the CDR3 is TGCGCCAGCAGCTTATCTGGGGCCAACGTCCTGACTTTC.

This clone has more than one count but fewer than ten. The chain carries TRBV9 and TRBJ1-3; D is possibly TRBD1 (6 bases). V was clipped by 4 bases and J by 2 bases, with 13 bases between them. The CDR3 contains 15 residues. Germline-derived CDR1 and CDR2 are SGDLS and YYNGEE. Here the CDR3 reads CASSLDPGAGNTIYF. The DNA for the CDR3 is TGTGCCAGCAGCTTAGACCCAGGGGCTGGAAACACCATATATTTT.

This chain joins TRBV19 and TRBJ1-5; TRBD1 might be the D (6 bases). Trimming took 5 bases from V and 1 from J, leaving 15 bases between them. This CDR3 is 16 amino acids long. Germline lookup yields CDR1 LNHDA and CDR2 SQIVND (reference sequence). This CDR3 reads CASSLPGVGSNQPQHF. The CDR3 DNA sequence: TGTGCCAGTAGTCTCCCAGGGGTCGGCAGCAATCAGCCCCAGCATTTT.

This clone was recorded once. The chain employs TRBV28 and TRBJ2-3; 8 nucleotides match TRBD2. With 9 bases clipped from V and 4 bases from J, the junction kept 12 bases outside the gene matches. The CDR3 runs 15 residues. The germline CDR1 and CDR2 sequences are MDHEN and SYDVKM. The CDR3 region is CASLTPGGRADTQYF. Here the CDR3 DNA reads TGTGCCAGTCTAACCCCGGGGGGGAGAGCAGATACGCAGTATTTT.

This clone was seen only a few times. The chain is built from TRBV6-7 and TRBJ1-4; D remains ambiguous. TRBV6-7 is reported as an ORF; its role is uncertain. The CDR3 length is 12 residues. Trimming removed 9 bases from V and 2 bases from J, with 7 bases in between. CDR3 region: CARWATNEKLFF. The DNA of the CDR3 is TGTGCCAGGTGGGCTACTAATGAAAAACTGTTTTTT.